The next 29 T cell receptor beta chains were all read from a single sample in a study of cytomegalovirus exposure and HLA in healthy donors. The PCR ran on 60 Vbeta and 13 Jbeta primers. TCRdb's table, derived via immunoSEQ multiplex PCR, lists solely in-frame clones and lacks some. This table has some 160,000 clones, over 70% appearing once. Sequencing was done on a sample of PBMCs. The receptor source for this set is a man between 45 and 60 years old in good health and CMV-seropositive.

This sequence joins TRBV2 and TRBJ2-2; 10 bases map to TRBD2. Per the germline V gene, CDR1 is SNHLY and CDR2 is FYNNEI. The CDR3 totals 16 residues. V shed 7 bases and J 4 bases; nucleotides not matched to a gene: 9. The CDR3 here is CASKRSGGAGTGELFF. In DNA form, the CDR3 reads TGTGCCAGCAAACGAAGCGGGGGGGCAGGCACCGGGGAGCTGTTTTTT. The full variable domain, completed using reference TRBV2 and TRBJ2-2, is EPEVTQTPSHQVTQMGQEVILRCVPISNHLYFYWYRQILGQKVEFLVSFYNNEISEKSEIFDDQFSVERPDGSNFTLKIRSTKLEDSAMYFCASKRSGGAGTGELFFGEGSRLTVL.

As to this clone: The germline gene is not matched at one end of the junction; a read error may be the cause. V is TRBV5-1 and J is TRBJ2-7; possible D gene TRBD1, 6 bases. The CDR3 covers 13 residues. Germline CDR1 is SGHRS and CDR2 is YFSETQ. The CDR3 coding sequence is TGCGCCGGCAGCTTGTGGGACACCTACGAGCAGTACTTC. Translating gives CAGSLWDTYEQYF.

The chain links TRBV5-4 to TRBJ1-4; 9 bases line up with TRBD1. Germline V CDR1 and CDR2: SGHNT, YYREEE (reference sequence). After removal of 4 bases from V and 6 bases from J, the junction contained 4 bases not matched to a gene. The CDR3 extends over 14 amino acids. The CDR3 nucleotides read TGTGCCAGCAGCCACCGGGACAGGGATGAAAAACTGTTTTTT. Translation gives CASSHRDRDEKLFF.

The V call is TRBV4-1, the J call TRBJ1-6; weak D call: TRBD1 (5 bases). The CDR3 has 15 amino acids. Per germline, CDR1 MGHRA and CDR2 YSYEKL. Trimming left V 1 base short and J 8 bases short, with 12 bases between. CDR3 protein: CASSQAGGSDSPLHF. DNA for the CDR3: TGCGCCAGCAGCCAAGCGGGGGGTTCGGATTCACCCCTCCACTTT.

A note on this clone: The same CDR3 also results from other DNA sequences found in this sample. The CDR3 protein is CASSGQGGNSPLHF. The DNA of the CDR3 is TGTGCCAGCAGCGGGCAGGGCGGAAATTCACCCCTCCACTTT. This chain connects TRBV9 to TRBJ1-6, with D perhaps matching TRBD1 (5 bases). This CDR3 has 14 residues. Deletions cut 3 bases from V and 7 bases from J, with 11 bases between. In germline, CDR1 is SGDLS, CDR2 YYNGEE.

The chain's CDR3 is CASSLRTGATGELFF. As DNA, the CDR3 is TGTGCCAGCAGTTTAAGGACAGGGGCCACCGGGGAGCTGTTTTTT. This chain links TRBV6-6 with TRBJ2-2, with 9 bases matching TRBD1. The V gene's germline CDR1 is MNHNY and CDR2 SVGAGI (reference sequence). The CDR3 runs 15 residues. Trimming cost V 4 bases and J 4 bases; bases outside gene matches: 4.

This sequence joins TRBV4-3 and TRBJ2-2, with a weak D call TRBD2 (5 bases). V was shortened by 0 bases and J by 2 bases, with 7 bases between the two germline ends. The CDR3 is 15 residues long. The germline V gene has CDR1 LGHNA and CDR2 YSLEER. The CDR3 DNA reads TGCGCCAGCAGCCAAGAGGCGGGCAACACCGGGGAGCTGTTTTTT. Translated, it gives CASSQEAGNTGELFF.

This chain uses TRBV5-1 with TRBJ2-3, with D perhaps TRBD1 (6 bases). CDR1 is SGHRS and CDR2 is YFSETQ in the germline V gene. V lost 7 bases and J lost 1, with 13 bases in between. This CDR3 is 14 amino acids long. The chain's CDR3 is CASSGTTGTDTQYF. The CDR3 DNA follows: TGCGCCAGCTCCGGGACAACGGGCACAGATACGCAGTATTTT.

The chain employs TRBV5-1 and TRBJ1-3; 12 bases map to TRBD1. The V gene's germline CDR1 is SGHRS and CDR2 YFSETQ. CDR3 length: 15 amino acids. Trimming at V came to 0 bases and at J to 9 bases, leaving 4 bases not matched to a gene. The DNA for the CDR3 is TGCGCCAGCAGCTTGGGGGACAGGGGGCGCGGCACCATATATTTT. It codes for CASSLGDRGRGTIYF.

The V and J genes are TRBV28 and TRBJ2-5; D is undetermined. The J call is in doubt because the DNA end fits TRBJ2-7 better. CDR1 and CDR2 (germline): MDHEN, SYDVKM. This CDR3 is 11 amino acids long. CDR3 nucleotide sequence: TGTGCCAGCAGTTTTCTCTACGAGCAGTACTTC. Its translation is CASSFLYEQYF.

The CDR3 region has the DNA TGTGCCAGCAGCCCCCCTAGCGGGGGGTTCCACAGCAAGTATTTT. This sequence encodes CASSPPSGGFHSKYF. The gene calls are TRBV28 and TRBJ2-3; 11 bases are a match to TRBD2. The CDR3 contains 15 residues. Trimming removed 6 bases from V and 13 bases from J; junction bases left unmatched: 15. CDR1 and CDR2 (germline): MDHEN, SYDVKM.

This clone was recorded a few times. The rearrangement joins TRBV7-9 to TRBJ1-1, with D possibly TRBD1 on 5 matching bases. The CDR3 covers 13 residues. The germline V gene has CDR1 SEHNR and CDR2 FQNEAQ (reference sequence). Between the trimmed V and J ends, which lost 5 bases and 1 base, there was a span of 8 bases. CDR3 sequence (DNA): TGTGCCAGCAGCCGGCAGGGGAACACTGAAGCTTTCTTT. It encodes CASSRQGNTEAFF. Together with reference TRBV7-9 and TRBJ1-1, the CDR3 gives the full variable domain: DTGVSQNPRHKITKRGQNVTFRCDPISEHNRLYWYRQTLGQGPEFLTYFQNEAQLEKSRLLSDRFSAERPKGSFSTLEIQRTEQGDSAMYLCASSRQGNTEAFFGQGTRLTVV.

This sequence joins TRBV25-1 and TRBJ2-3; a weak D match, TRBD1 (6 bases). The CDR3 totals 13 residues. V lost 8 bases and J lost 10, with 19 bases in between. Germline CDR1 is MGHDK and CDR2 is SYGVNS. The CDR3 region is CASGQRDRTAQYF. CDR3 sequence (DNA): TGTGCCAGCGGTCAACGAGACCGGACAGCGCAGTATTTT.

This chain links TRBV11-2 with TRBJ1-2; tentatively, D is TRBD1 (6 bases). Germline V gene data show CDR1 as SGHAT and CDR2 as FQNNGV. CDR3 size: 16 residues. Between the trimmed V and J ends, which lost 5 bases and 1 base, there was a span of 17 bases. For the CDR3, the DNA is TGTGCCAGCAGCCCGGCGGGCAAAGGGGGTAACTATGGCTACACCTTC. Protein: CASSPAGKGGNYGYTF.

The rearrangement uses TRBV6-5 and TRBJ1-1; D uncertain. CDR1 MNHEY and CDR2 SVGAGI come from the germline V gene. There are 13 residues in the CDR3. Trimming shortened V by 8 bases and J by 3 bases, and 13 bases separated the two germline ends. Here the CDR3 reads CASFNQAHTEAFF. The CDR3 region has the DNA TGTGCCAGCTTCAATCAGGCCCACACTGAAGCTTTCTTT.

The rearrangement joins TRBV9 to TRBJ2-5; possible D gene TRBD2, 6 bases. The CDR3 has 13 residues. The V gene's germline CDR1 is SGDLS and CDR2 YYNGEE. V gave up 0 bases and J gave up 9 bases, with 12 bases separating them. The CDR3 is CASSVEDAGSQYF. DNA for the CDR3: TGTGCCAGCAGCGTAGAAGATGCGGGGTCCCAGTACTTC.

This clone was counted a single time. The rearrangement uses TRBV7-6 and TRBJ2-5, with 7 nucleotides matching TRBD1. This CDR3 has 13 amino acids. The ends lost 5 bases at V and 5 bases at J; junction bases unmatched: 5. The germline V gene encodes CDR1 SGHVS and CDR2 FNYEAQ. The CDR3, as DNA: TGTGCCAGCAGCCCCCAGACAGGGGAGACCCAGTACTTC. This encodes CASSPQTGETQYF.

CDR3 nucleotide sequence: TGCGCCAGCAGCCAAGCCGCGCGGGTAGCGGGAGTCACCGGGGAGCTGTTTTTT. It codes for CASSQAARVAGVTGELFF. The rearrangement joins TRBV4-1 to TRBJ2-2; 9 nucleotides line up with TRBD2. The J segment lost 4 bases and the V segment lost 1 base, leaving 10 bases of the junction unmatched. In germline, CDR1 is MGHRA, CDR2 YSYEKL. The CDR3 runs 18 residues.

The CDR3 sequence is CAWSPYSPAEAFF. CDR3 DNA sequence: TGTGCCTGGAGTCCCTATTCCCCGGCTGAAGCTTTCTTT. The rearrangement joins TRBV30 to TRBJ1-1, with D unclear. Germline lookup yields CDR1 GTSNPN and CDR2 SVGIG (reference sequence). The CDR3 has 13 residues. Trimming pared 2 bases from V and 6 bases from J, leaving 13 bases between.

The gene calls are TRBV9 and TRBJ2-2; a weak D match, TRBD1 (5 bases). The germline V gene has CDR1 SGDLS and CDR2 YYNGEE. The CDR3 has 16 residues. Trimming shortened V by 6 bases and J by 0 bases, and 15 bases separated the two germline ends. The CDR3 here is CASKLTDKPNTGELFF. In DNA, the CDR3 is TGTGCCAGCAAGCTTACGGACAAACCGAACACCGGGGAGCTGTTTTTT.

V is TRBV9 and J is TRBJ2-6; perhaps TRBD2 as D (6 bases). The CDR3 consists of 17 residues. V was clipped by 4 bases and J by 0 bases, with 14 bases between them. Per the germline V gene, CDR1 is SGDLS and CDR2 is YYNGEE. CDR3 in amino acids: CASSPEGLFSGANVLTF. CDR3 coding DNA: TGTGCCAGCAGCCCTGAGGGACTTTTCTCTGGGGCCAACGTCCTGACTTTC.

This clone was seen a single time. The V gene is TRBV5-4, the J gene TRBJ2-2; D gene uncertain. Germline V lookup: CDR1 SGHNT, CDR2 YYREEE (reference sequence). This CDR3 is built from 12 residues. V gave up 4 bases and J gave up 4 bases, with 5 bases separating them. As DNA, the CDR3 is TGTGCCAGCAGCGAGATCACCGGGGAGCTGTTTTTT. Residues: CASSEITGELFF.

This clone was seen a single time. The chain combines TRBV29-1 with TRBJ2-7; the match to TRBD1 covers 10 bases. Trimming at V came to 3 bases and at J to 1 base, leaving 3 bases not matched to a gene. CDR3 length: 14 residues. Germline CDR1 and CDR2: SQVTM and ANQGSEA. The CDR3 sequence: CSVDSGQGSYEQYF. The CDR3 DNA is TGCAGCGTTGATTCGGGACAGGGGTCCTACGAGCAGTACTTC.

The V call is TRBV11-2, the J call TRBJ2-5; 11 bases are a match to TRBD2. The CDR3 spans 18 residues. With V trimmed by 0 bases and J by 4 bases, 10 bases remained unmatched. Germline loops: CDR1 SGHAT, CDR2 FQNNGV. For the CDR3, the DNA is TGTGCCAGCAGCTTAGATCGAGGTAGCGGGAGGGATAGAGAGACCCAGTACTTC. Translating it yields CASSLDRGSGRDRETQYF.

Here the CDR3 DNA reads TGTGCCAGCAGTGAAGGAGCGGCAGCCACGGTGGAGACCCAGTACTTC. Its translation is CASSEGAAATVETQYF. The V and J genes are TRBV6-1 and TRBJ2-5; tentatively, D is TRBD2 (5 bases). V was cut by 1 base and J by 5 bases, with 17 bases left in between. The CDR3 is made up of 16 amino acids. CDR1 is MNHNS, CDR2 SASEGT, per germline.

V gene TRBV28 combines with J gene TRBJ2-7; 8 nucleotides line up with TRBD1. CDR1 is MDHEN and CDR2 is SYDVKM in the germline V gene. J lost 5 bases, V lost 5 bases, and 8 bases had no gene match. CDR3 length: 14 residues. The CDR3: CASSPPTGANEQYF. CDR3 in DNA: TGTGCCAGCAGTCCACCGACAGGGGCCAACGAGCAGTACTTC. Full variable domain (remainder filled in from reference TRBV28 and TRBJ2-7): DVKVTQSSRYLVKRTGEKVFLECVQDMDHENMFWYRQDPGLGLRLIYFSYDVKMKEKGDIPEGYSVSREKKERFSLILESASTNQTSMYLCASSPPTGANEQYFGPGTRLTVT.

V is TRBV2 and J is TRBJ1-4, with 8 bases fitting TRBD1. V shed 4 bases, J shed 7 bases, and the junction held 5 bases outside the gene matches. The CDR3 has 14 amino acids. The germline V gene encodes CDR1 SNHLY and CDR2 FYNNEI. In DNA form, the CDR3 reads TGTGCCAGCAGTGCCCGGACAGGGCGTGAAAAACTGTTTTTT. It yields the protein CASSARTGREKLFF.

This sequence joins TRBV6-5 and TRBJ1-2, with 8 bases identical to TRBD1. Germline trimming cut 2 bases from V and 5 bases from J; bases unmatched to any gene: 4. The CDR3 contains 14 residues. Per the germline V gene, CDR1 is MNHEY and CDR2 is SVGAGI. This CDR3 is CASSYGTGVYGYTF. For the CDR3, the DNA is TGTGCCAGCAGTTACGGGACAGGTGTATATGGCTACACCTTC.

This sequence joins TRBV4-2 and TRBJ2-7; 13 bases line up with TRBD2. The CDR3 runs to 20 residues. Germline V lookup: CDR1 LGHNA, CDR2 YNFKEQ. With 1 base clipped from V and 0 bases from J, the junction kept 12 bases outside the gene matches. CDR3 DNA sequence: TGTGCCAGCAGCCAAGGATCAGGACTAGCGGGAGCGGGGGCCTCCTACGAGCAGTACTTC. Translated: CASSQGSGLAGAGASYEQYF.